A single sample gave rise to the 8 T cell receptor beta chains below, sequenced in a study of blood T cell repertoires in COVID-19 (dated by TCRdb to 2018 to 2020). Libraries were made using the immunoSEQ multiplex PCR assay. As stored in TCRdb, this immuneACCESS dataset retains in-frame rearrangements with V and J assigned. A fraction of the clones does not appear; measured against another copy, unresolved V genes explain less than half of the discrepancy, and the remainder lacks a known reason. The sample table holds about 330,000 clones, of which around 83% were seen once. The leading ten clones occupy roughly 1.3% of the sample. The sequenced sample consisted of peripheral blood. The origin of the receptors is a woman between 45 and 60 years old with acute or convalescent COVID-19.

The chain employs TRBV6-1 and TRBJ2-5, with no clear D. The CDR3 has 17 residues. The V and J ends lost 4 bases and 2 bases respectively, with 20 bases between them. Germline V gene lookup returns CDR1 MNHNS and CDR2 SASEGT. This CDR3 reads CASSVIGGTTLQETQYF. As DNA, the CDR3 is TGTGCCAGCAGTGTGATTGGTGGAACTACCCTTCAAGAGACCCAGTACTTC.

This clone was observed once. The V gene is TRBV7-9, the J gene TRBJ1-1, with D possibly TRBD1 on 6 matching bases. Looked up from germline, CDR1 is SEHNR and CDR2 is FQNEAQ (reference sequence). V was pared by 5 bases and J by 3 bases, with 10 bases between. CDR3 length equals 13 residues. CDR3 bases: TGTGCCAGCAGCCACAGGGCAGACACTGAAGCTTTCTTT. Encoded protein: CASSHRADTEAFF.

CDR3 sequence (DNA): TGTGCCAGCCCTGAGAGGGAGAACACTGAAGCTTTCTTT. This translates into CASPERENTEAFF. This sequence joins TRBV6-6 and TRBJ1-1; D is unresolved. Germline V lookup: CDR1 MNHNY, CDR2 SVGAGI (reference sequence). Trimming took off 8 bases at V and 1 base at J, with 11 bases between the two ends. The CDR3 loop spans 13 amino acids.

V and J are TRBV5-1 and TRBJ1-4; no definite D call. The CDR3 consists of 14 residues. Germline CDR1 reads SGHRS; CDR2 reads YFSETQ. Between the trimmed V and J ends, which lost 1 base and 5 bases, there was a span of 9 bases. Written as DNA, the CDR3 is TGCGCCAGCAGCTTGCAAGCGGACAATGAAAAACTGTTTTTT. This codes for CASSLQADNEKLFF. Full variable domain (remainder filled in from reference TRBV5-1 and TRBJ1-4): KAGVTQTPRYLIKTRGQQVTLSCSPISGHRSVSWYQQTPGQGLQFLFEYFSETQRNKGNFPGRFSGRQFSNSRSEMNVSTLELGDSALYLCASSLQADNEKLFFGSGTQLSVL.

This sequence joins TRBV19 and TRBJ1-4; D remains ambiguous. CDR3 length: 14 residues. Germline CDR1 LNHDA, CDR2 SQIVND (reference sequence). Deletions cut 0 bases from V and 7 bases from J, with 9 bases between. CDR3 in amino acids: CASSIERHSEKLFF. CDR3 DNA: TGTGCCAGTAGTATAGAGAGGCATAGTGAAAAACTGTTTTTT.

The chain joins TRBV6-5 to TRBJ1-2; D may be TRBD1 (5 bases). The CDR3 consists of 15 residues. CDR1 MNHEY and CDR2 SVGAGI come from the germline V gene. V lost 8 bases and J lost 6, with 22 bases in between. In DNA form, the CDR3 reads TGTGCCAGCCTCACTCTCGGCAGGGCTTTGGATGGCTACACCTTC. Residues: CASLTLGRALDGYTF.

The chain employs TRBV6-2 or TRBV6-3 and TRBJ2-7, with unresolved D. The CDR3 loop spans 12 amino acids. The V gene's germline CDR1 is MNHEY and CDR2 SVGEGT. V was clipped by 4 bases and J by 1 base, with 5 bases between them. This CDR3 is CASSSFSYEQYF. CDR3 bases: TGTGCCAGCAGTTCCTTTTCCTACGAGCAGTACTTC.

This clone was found a few times. The J gene is TRBJ1-1, the V gene TRBV5-1; 7 bases line up with TRBD1. V lost 4 bases and J lost 5; bases outside the gene matches: 11. Germline CDR1 and CDR2: SGHRS and YFSETQ. This CDR3 contains 15 residues. The CDR3, as DNA: TGCGCCAGCAGCCTCGACAGGGCTGGGTTGACTGAAGCTTTCTTT. Protein sequence: CASSLDRAGLTEAFF. The whole variable domain, remainder taken from reference TRBV5-1 and TRBJ1-1, is KAGVTQTPRYLIKTRGQQVTLSCSPISGHRSVSWYQQTPGQGLQFLFEYFSETQRNKGNFPGRFSGRQFSNSRSEMNVSTLELGDSALYLCASSLDRAGLTEAFFGQGTRLTVV.